This TCR beta chain was profiled in a study of blood T cell repertoires in COVID-19. Overall study: The United States, Italy and Spain provided the acute and convalescent COVID-19 samples. Sources were T cells, B-cell-depleted T cells, or PBMCs; the material itself was cDNA or gDNA.

Authors' methods: Estimated nucleated cell counts came from reference gene primer amplification. Generated by immunoSEQ multiplex PCR, the TCRdb table keeps only in-frame clones and is missing some. The DNA gave D and trimming, while V, J and clone size come from that table. The sample lists 140,000 or so clones; around 90% were seen once. The germline gives CDR1 SGHNT, CDR2 YYREEE (reference sequence). The CDR3 runs 16 residues. The V end lost 4 bases, the J end lost 0 bases, and 16 bases lay between the germline ends. This clonotype was obtained from a woman between 45 and 65 years old with acute or convalescent COVID-19. Sequences were obtained from peripheral blood. This chain connects TRBV5-4 to TRBJ1-2, with a possible D match to TRBD1 (6 bases). The CDR3 sequence: CASSTGQSGSNYGYTF. The CDR3, as DNA: TGTGCCAGCAGCACAGGACAGTCGGGGTCTAACTATGGCTACACCTTC.